The entry that follows covers one T cell receptor beta chain sequence. Its antigen remains unidentified. The sample comes from a study of beta chain features in type 1 diabetes. The study reverse transcribed the entire isolated RNA, so it sequenced expressed TCRB transcripts. Profiled with immunoSEQ multiplex PCR; TCRdb holds only in-frame clones, not every one. The sample has fewer than 550,000 clones, over 10% seen once; the top ten hold over 0.04%. J was trimmed by 2 bases and V by 5 bases; bases with no gene match: 10. Germline V lookup: CDR1 SGHDN, CDR2 FVKESK. There are 16 residues in the CDR3. Study observations and caveats: The question left open here concerned HLA type influencing TCRB rearrangement.

The sequence was collected from a woman between 18 and 29 years old in good health. The V gene is TRBV14, the J gene TRBJ2-3, with TRBD2 matching 7 bases. Sample: naive CD4+ T cells from blood. The CDR3 reads CASSEDHGRLTDTQYF. The CDR3 nucleotides are TGTGCCAGCAGCGAGGATCACGGGAGGCTCACAGATACGCAGTATTTT.